One and the same sample provided the 29 T cell receptor beta chains below, sequenced in a study of cytomegalovirus exposure and HLA in healthy donors. The assay was immunoSEQ multiplex PCR, and TCRdb's table has in-frame clones only and misses some. The sample yields 100,000 to 150,000 clones, 85% to 95% seen once. The specimen was PBMCs. The receptors come from a young woman in good health and CMV-seronegative.

The chain is built from TRBV5-1 and TRBJ1-2; no definite D call. CDR1 and CDR2 from the germline V gene are SGHRS and YFSETQ. CDR3 length equals 14 residues. Between the trimmed V and J ends, which lost 4 bases and 8 bases, there was a span of 18 bases. CDR3 loop: CASSLQDTNEGYTF. CDR3 coding DNA: TGCGCCAGCAGCCTACAAGACACCAACGAGGGCTACACCTTC.

V is TRBV19 and J is TRBJ2-3; tentatively, D is TRBD2 (6 bases). The germline CDR1 and CDR2 sequences are LNHDA and SQIVND (reference sequence). The V end lost 5 bases, the J end lost 0 bases, and 9 bases lay between the germline ends. CDR3 length equals 14 residues. The CDR3 region is CASSYSGSTDTQYF. DNA for the CDR3: TGTGCCAGTAGTTACAGCGGGAGCACAGATACGCAGTATTTT. The entire variable domain, with the rest obtained from reference TRBV19 and TRBJ2-3, is as follows: DGGITQSPKYLFRKEGQNVTLSCEQNLNHDAMYWYRQDPGQGLRLIYYSQIVNDFQKGDIAEGYSVSREKKESFPLTVTSAQKNPTAFYLCASSYSGSTDTQYFGPGTRLTVL.

The sample holds one count of this clone. The rearrangement uses TRBV6-6 and TRBJ1-5, with D perhaps matching TRBD1 (5 bases). The CDR3 totals 14 residues. V dropped 6 bases and J dropped 6 bases, with 15 bases sitting between them. Germline V lookup: CDR1 MNHNY, CDR2 SVGAGI (reference sequence). CDR3: CASSPGYRLQPQHF. The CDR3 DNA is TGTGCCAGCAGCCCAGGGTACCGGCTTCAGCCCCAGCATTTT.

This chain links TRBV2 with TRBJ1-1, with TRBD1 identical over 7 bases. V lost 0 bases to trimming and J lost 4 bases; unmatched junction nucleotides: 2. The CDR3 consists of 14 residues. Germline values: CDR1 SNHLY, CDR2 FYNNEI. The CDR3 is CASSEAPGGTEAFF. The CDR3 DNA reads as TGTGCCAGCAGTGAAGCACCAGGGGGCACTGAAGCTTTCTTT.

The chain employs TRBV5-1 and TRBJ2-3; TRBD2 matches at 8 bases. V was pared by 4 bases and J by 1 base, with 5 bases of the junction left unmatched. There are 15 residues in the CDR3. Germline loops: CDR1 SGHRS, CDR2 YFSETQ. The CDR3 loop reads CASSNSGGGTDTQYF. The CDR3 bases are TGCGCCAGCAGCAACTCGGGGGGGGGCACAGATACGCAGTATTTT.

The chain uses TRBV30 and TRBJ2-1; D is possibly TRBD1 (5 bases). CDR3 size: 12 residues. Trimming shortened V by 0 bases and J by 10 bases, and 10 bases separated the two germline ends. Germline V gives CDR1 GTSNPN, CDR2 SVGIG (reference sequence). The CDR3 region is CAWSVRGAEQFF. In nucleotides, the CDR3 is TGTGCCTGGAGTGTACGTGGGGCCGAGCAGTTCTTC.

The V gene is TRBV5-1, the J gene TRBJ1-2; a possible D gene is TRBD1 (5 bases). Trimming left V 4 bases short and J 3 bases short, with 13 bases between. CDR1 is SGHRS, CDR2 YFSETQ, per germline. This CDR3 comprises 14 residues. Here the CDR3 reads CASSLGQVDYGYTF. The CDR3 nucleotides read TGCGCCAGCAGCCTGGGGCAGGTAGACTATGGCTACACCTTC.

The V call is TRBV6-1, the J call TRBJ2-3; possibly TRBD2 for D (5 bases). The CDR3 length is 16 residues. CDR1 is MNHNS, CDR2 SASEGT, per germline. V was trimmed by 2 bases and J by 5 bases, leaving 17 bases between them. The CDR3 DNA reads as TGTGCCAGCAGTGAACGGGGAACTATCAAGGGAGATACGCAGTATTTT. This codes for CASSERGTIKGDTQYF.

The chain recombines TRBV29-1 with TRBJ2-7; D call uncertain. Germline values: CDR1 SQVTM, CDR2 ANQGSEA. V was shortened by 5 bases and J by 1 base, with 9 bases between the two germline ends. There are 12 residues in the CDR3. CDR3 nucleotides: TGCAGCGTTATTGTAGTTTCCTACGAGCAGTACTTC. It translates to CSVIVVSYEQYF.

Details on this clone: This sample also contains other DNA sequences that code for the same CDR3. V and J are TRBV9 and TRBJ2-7; 9 positions agree with TRBD1. V lost 0 bases and J lost 2; bases outside the gene matches: 0. Germline CDR1 and CDR2: SGDLS and YYNGEE. The CDR3 extends over 14 amino acids. CDR3 in DNA: TGTGCCAGCAGCGTAGGACAGGGGGCCTACGAGCAGTACTTC. Translated: CASSVGQGAYEQYF.

This sequence joins TRBV19 and TRBJ2-5; perhaps TRBD1 as D (5 bases). V was shortened by 3 bases and J by 4 bases, with 9 bases between the two germline ends. Germline CDR1 and CDR2: LNHDA and SQIVND (reference sequence). The CDR3 length is 13 residues. The CDR3 loop is CASSMGRGETQYF. The CDR3 coding sequence is TGTGCCAGTAGTATGGGAAGGGGAGAGACCCAGTACTTC.

This clone showed up just once. V is TRBV11-2 and J is TRBJ1-1, with TRBD1 identical over 7 bases. The length of the CDR3 is 12 residues. V lost 5 bases to trimming and J lost 7 bases; unmatched junction nucleotides: 4. Germline CDR1 is SGHAT and CDR2 is FQNNGV. CDR3 bases: TGTGCCAGCAGCCTACAGGGGTATGAAGCTTTCTTT. This gives the protein CASSLQGYEAFF.

V is TRBV10-2 and J is TRBJ1-3, with TRBD1 identical over 7 bases. V trimming: 5 bases; J trimming: 4 bases; junction bases outside the gene matches: 5. CDR3 length: 14 residues. Germline-derived CDR1 and CDR2 are WSHSY and SAAADI. Written as DNA, the CDR3 is TGCGCCAGCAGTACCCGGGACAGCGGAAACACCATATATTTT. This encodes CASSTRDSGNTIYF.

This clone appeared once. This chain connects TRBV2 to TRBJ1-5; the match to TRBD1 covers 7 bases. Germline V gene data show CDR1 as SNHLY and CDR2 as FYNNEI. CDR3 size: 15 residues. Trimming removed 6 bases from V and 3 bases from J; junction bases left unmatched: 8. CDR3: CASRETGMNNQPQHF. CDR3 DNA: TGTGCCAGCAGAGAGACAGGGATGAACAATCAGCCCCAGCATTTT.

The chain employs TRBV6-5 and TRBJ2-3; D perhaps matches TRBD2 (6 bases). Trimming left V 5 bases short and J 2 bases short, with 11 bases between. Germline loops: CDR1 MNHEY, CDR2 SVGAGI. This CDR3 has 14 residues. The CDR3 protein is CASSRLGDTDTQYF. The CDR3 DNA reads as TGTGCCAGCAGTAGACTAGGGGACACAGATACGCAGTATTTT.

This chain joins TRBV4-2 and TRBJ1-1; D is possibly TRBD1 (6 bases). CDR3 length equals 16 residues. V lost 0 bases, J lost 4 bases, and 15 bases lay in between. CDR1 and CDR2 from the germline V gene are LGHNA and YNFKEQ. CDR3 sequence: CASSQEWGRGATEAFF. The CDR3 DNA follows: TGTGCCAGCAGCCAAGAATGGGGCCGGGGGGCCACTGAAGCTTTCTTT.

The V gene is TRBV6-1, the J gene TRBJ1-1, with D unclear. With 6 bases removed from V and 7 bases from J, the gap between germline ends came to 18 bases. Per the germline V gene, CDR1 is MNHNS and CDR2 is SASEGT. The CDR3 spans 14 residues. CDR3 coding DNA: TGTGCCAGCAGACTGGACGGGGATGTAGGTGAAGCTTTCTTT. Translating it yields CASRLDGDVGEAFF.

V is TRBV7-8 and J is TRBJ2-3; no clear D gene. Trimming left V 7 bases short and J 2 bases short, with 16 bases between. The CDR3 runs to 15 residues. CDR1 and CDR2 from the germline V gene are SGHVS and FQNEAQ. The CDR3 loop is CASTPSLDPTDTQYF. The CDR3 DNA sequence: TGTGCCAGCACCCCTTCTCTAGATCCCACAGATACGCAGTATTTT.

This sequence joins TRBV7-9 and TRBJ2-1; 13 nucleotides align to TRBD2. The CDR3 covers 17 residues. CDR1 is SEHNR and CDR2 is FQNEAQ in the germline V gene (reference sequence). The V segment lost 1 base and the J segment 5 bases; nucleotides outside the gene matches: 5. The CDR3 reads CASSLEIGTSGNNEQFF. The CDR3 region has the DNA TGTGCCAGCAGCTTAGAGATTGGGACTAGCGGGAACAATGAGCAGTTCTTC.

A single count supports this clone. The rearrangement uses TRBV7-2 and TRBJ2-7, with a tentative D call TRBD2 (5 bases). CDR1 is SGHTA and CDR2 is FQGNSA in the germline V gene. The CDR3 is made up of 15 amino acids. Deletions cut 5 bases from V and 0 bases from J, with 14 bases between. The CDR3 sequence is CASSRGGSNSYEQYF. CDR3 DNA: TGTGCCAGCAGCCGAGGAGGTTCCAACTCCTACGAGCAGTACTTC.

The CDR3 nucleotides are TGTGCCAGCAGGGAAAAGGACAGCCGCCTCTATGGCTACACCTTC. Encoded protein: CASREKDSRLYGYTF. The chain couples TRBV6-6 to TRBJ1-2; possible D gene TRBD1, 6 bases. The CDR3 consists of 15 residues. Trimming left V 6 bases short and J 4 bases short, with 18 bases between. Germline V gene sequence: CDR1 MNHNY, CDR2 SVGAGI (reference sequence).

The chain links TRBV19 to TRBJ2-1; 7 bases fit TRBD1. The germline CDR1 and CDR2 sequences are LNHDA and SQIVND (reference sequence). The length of the CDR3 is 14 residues. V shed 1 base and J 5 bases; nucleotides not matched to a gene: 2. The DNA of the CDR3 is TGTGCCAGTAGTATAGTTGGGACAGACAATGAGCAGTTCTTC. As protein: CASSIVGTDNEQFF.

The chain carries TRBV2 and TRBJ2-3, with D unresolved. The CDR3 totals 12 residues. V was cut by 4 bases and J by 8 bases, with 10 bases left in between. The germline V gene has CDR1 SNHLY and CDR2 FYNNEI. CDR3 nucleotide sequence: TGTGCCAGCAGTGTAGGTTCAGGTACGCAGTATTTT. Its protein is CASSVGSGTQYF.

This sequence joins TRBV25-1 and TRBJ2-3; possibly TRBD1 for D (6 bases). Trimming took off 5 bases at V and 4 bases at J, with 19 bases between the two ends. The CDR3 covers 16 residues. Germline CDR1 MGHDK, CDR2 SYGVNS. CDR3 loop: CASSPVLQGGADTQYF. CDR3 in DNA: TGTGCCAGCAGTCCCGTCCTACAGGGTGGAGCAGATACGCAGTATTTT.

A few counts support this clone. The chain employs TRBV9 and TRBJ2-1, with 9 bases that match TRBD2. V lost 3 bases and J lost 12; bases outside the gene matches: 10. CDR1 and CDR2 from the germline V gene are SGDLS and YYNGEE. The CDR3 runs 14 residues. The CDR3 DNA follows: TGTGCCAGCAGCGCGTGGCGGGAGGGCCGACCGCAGTTCTTC. It specifies CASSAWREGRPQFF. The full variable domain, rest sourced from reference TRBV9 and TRBJ2-1, is DSGVTQTPKHLITATGQRVTLRCSPRSGDLSVYWYQQSLDQGLQFLIQYYNGEERAKGNILERFSAQQFPDLHSELNLSSLELGDSALYFCASSAWREGRPQFFGPGTRLTVL.

The chain combines TRBV5-1 with TRBJ2-1; D remains unclear. The CDR3 has 13 amino acids. Germline V gene data show CDR1 as SGHRS and CDR2 as YFSETQ. Trimming left V 0 bases short and J 16 bases short, with 17 bases between. The CDR3 loop is CASSLGQDLTLFF. For the CDR3, the DNA is TGCGCCAGCAGCTTGGGGCAGGATCTGACCTTATTCTTC.

The chain has TRBV7-9 and TRBJ1-4; 8 bases line up with TRBD1. The V and J ends lost 1 base and 8 bases, in that order; junction bases with no gene match: 9. The length of the CDR3 is 16 residues. Germline assignment: CDR1 SEHNR and CDR2 FQNEAQ (reference sequence). CDR3 sequence reads: CASSLDRGVNREKLFF. In DNA form, the CDR3 reads TGTGCCAGCAGCTTAGACAGGGGGGTAAATAGAGAAAAACTGTTTTTT. Supplemented by reference TRBV7-9 and TRBJ1-4, the full variable domain reads DTGVSQNPRHKITKRGQNVTFRCDPISEHNRLYWYRQTLGQGPEFLTYFQNEAQLEKSRLLSDRFSAERPKGSFSTLEIQRTEQGDSAMYLCASSLDRGVNREKLFFGSGTQLSVL.

The rearrangement links TRBV4-1 to TRBJ2-7; D is possibly TRBD2 (7 bases). This CDR3 spans 15 amino acids. V was pared by 1 base and J by 6 bases, with 16 bases between. CDR1 and CDR2 (germline): MGHRA, YSYEKL. The CDR3 loop reads CASSQARGGVGEQYF. CDR3 DNA sequence: TGCGCCAGCAGCCAAGCCAGAGGGGGGGTTGGCGAGCAGTACTTC.

The V call is TRBV2, the J call TRBJ2-3; TRBD2 matches at 10 bases. This CDR3 contains 12 residues. Germline values: CDR1 SNHLY, CDR2 FYNNEI. Here the CDR3 DNA reads TGTGCGATACTAGCGGGGAGGGATACGCAGTATTTT. Protein sequence: CAILAGRDTQYF.